This T cell receptor (beta chain) stems from a study of identifying expanded T cells in peripheral blood (dated by TCRdb to between 2018 and 2020). Context from the whole study: Separate aliquots of the same genomic DNA pool were sequenced to produce technical replicates, and four replicates were compared in pairs.

During the collection period, no infections or other immune events were recorded for the healthy donors. Blood repertoires from healthy donors were used as a training cohort for calibrating time-dependent variance in a beta-binomial model of differential abundance of T-cell clones. The training cohort was composed of approximately ten healthy donors, 3 female and 7 male. An age range of about 25 to 64 years, with an average of 43 years, was recorded for the donors. Whole blood was collected from each healthy donor at three time points spaced two weeks apart and obtained from a commercial supplier. Genomic DNA was extracted from unsorted whole blood for immunosequencing. Comment on this clone: No antigen is known for it. Base qualities are missing; no much larger clone stands one base away.

V lost 0 bases and J lost 9 bases, and the count of bases not matched to a germline gene is 2. Looking up the germline V gene yields CDR1 SGHRS and CDR2 YFSETQ. The CDR3, from cysteine to phenylalanine, totals 13 residues. The DNA shown is the 39-base CDR3, in frame from base 1. Overall results and qualifications from the work: The authors expected that over much longer intervals, such as months to years, biological variance in healthy repertoires might increase even further. Variance in clone template counts between approximately two-week samples significantly increased with total template count across all healthy donors. The binomial model flagged 0.9 to 1.5 differentially abundant clones between technical replicates but about 16 over two weeks and 19 to 20 over about four weeks. Both the number of clones called differentially abundant and the false-positive rate were significantly reduced by the beta-binomial model across all healthy-donor time intervals.

The immunoSEQ Assay, which uses bias-controlled multiplex PCR amplification of genomic DNA, was used to profile TCRbeta CDR3 regions. As for how the authors treated the data: The absolute abundance of each unique TCRbeta CDR3 region was quantified after sequences were collapsed and filtered. Differential abundance was tested with two models: a binomial (Fisher-equivalent) model and a beta-binomial model that adds time-dependent variance fitted from healthy donors. Any clone with fewer than 5 combined templates was excluded, and a clone was called differentially abundant if its Benjamini-Hochberg FDR was below 0.01. In the beta-binomial model, variance was expressed as a function of the total template count across the two samples, in the form v = (b*log(k)+a)^2. What TCRdb holds here is the immuneACCESS table cut down to in-frame rearrangements. Part of the clones is not present; checked against another copy, under half of the missing clones reflect an unresolved V gene, and the others are unexplained. D and trimming come from the DNA, and the V and J calls and clone size come from that table. This sample holds about 52,000 clones; 82% were observed only once. The ten largest clones capture about 14% of the sample.

The specimen sequenced was blood. The receptor chain draws on TRBV5-1 and TRBJ2-1, with 8 bases in between that match TRBD2. The clonotype originates from a person aged 18 to 70 in good health. The CDR3 has the sequence CASSLVLAGEQFF. Here is the DNA: TGCGCCAGCAGCTTGGTGCTAGCGGGTGAGCAGTTCTTC.